This T cell receptor (beta chain) appears in the sequencing data of a study of regulatory T cells in long-lasting Graves disease. On this clonotype: Its antigen is unknown. A read error may account for a junction end that differs from germline.

Regarding time point: newly diagnosed GD, antithyroid drugs for less than 3 months. Generation of the TCR library employed RNA extracted from PBMCs. Patients of an endocrinology department in Xi'an, China, were included. Study-level results: The TCR repertoire of persistent Graves' patients was less diverse than that of newly diagnosed ones. Persistent disease favored TRBV28, TRBJ1-2 and TRBJ2-5.

The CDR3 totals 13 residues. Germline V gene data show CDR1 as LNHNV and CDR2 as YYDKDF (reference sequence). CDR3 regions were amplified by Arm-PCR using iRepertoire HTBI primers to build TCR beta libraries. TCRdb analysed the multiplex PCR reads with MiXCR anew, one entry per CDR3 protein. The table has around 500,000 distinct CDR3 sequences, about 16% seen once. This sample was also put to use in a study of T cells in Graves' hyperthyroidism and ophthalmopathy. That report notes: It was considered stable Graves' hyperthyroidism when ophthalmopathy did not progress within 18 months.

The sequences come from peripheral blood mononuclear cells (PBMCs), collected at new diagnosis, from a patient treated with antithyroid drugs. This sequence joins TRBV15 and TRBJ2-7, with D uncertain. The TCR sequence derives from a woman aged 35-60 years with Graves disease. This CDR3 reads CATSRDGWYGQYF. CDR3 in DNA: TGTGCCACCAGCAGAGATGGGTGGTACGGGCAGTACTTC.